A selection of T cell receptor beta chains follows, all from one sample in a study of T cells in Graves' hyperthyroidism and ophthalmopathy. TCRdb re-called the multiplex PCR reads through MiXCR, storing one row per CDR3 protein. The repertoire has roughly 720,000 distinct CDR3 sequences, 17% of them found once; the top ten carry roughly a sixth. Sequencing used blood. The receptors shown here come from a man aged 50 to 59 with Graves' hyperthyroidism. Each CDR3 is given with its conserved first and last residue. The D gene is left open where the match is weak. Expanded clones are given a class, and other clones once, few, many or no size at all.

CSATQGGDTEAFF,TGCAGTGCGACTCAAGGGGGGGACACTGAAGCTTTCTTT,TRBJ1-1,few,NA,TRBV20-1
CASSTTLVLEQFF,TGTGCCAGTAGTACGACCCTAGTGCTTGAGCAGTTCTTC,TRBJ2-1,many,NA,TRBV19
CASSPPGAGSSYNEQFF,TGTGCCAGCAGCCCTCCTGGGGCAGGAAGCTCCTACAATGAGCAGTTCTTC,TRBJ2-1,NA,NA,TRBV14
CASTLALRDEQYF,TGTGCCAGCACCTTGGCCCTCAGGGACGAGCAGTACTTC,TRBJ2-7,many,NA,TRBV28
CNVGKQGASTEAFF,TGCAACGTCGGAAAACAGGGGGCGAGCACTGAAGCTTTCTTT,TRBJ1-1,few,TRBD1,TRBV29-1
CASSSDVAGRYNEQFF,TGTGCCAGCAGCTCAGACGTTGCAGGACGCTACAATGAGCAGTTCTTC,TRBJ2-1,many,NA,TRBV11-2
CATSDRTGPETQYF,TGTGCCACCAGTGACCGGACAGGGCCGGAGACCCAGTACTTC,TRBJ2-5,NA,TRBD1,TRBV24-1
CASSVGPRDGYTF,TGTGCCAGCAGTGTTGGGCCAAGGGATGGCTACACCTTC,TRBJ1-2,many,NA,TRBV2
CASSSWRHYGYTF,TGTGCCAGCAGCTCCTGGCGGCACTATGGCTACACCTTC,TRBJ1-2,NA,NA,TRBV13
CAIRAGELDEQFF,TGTGCCATTAGAGCGGGAGAGTTGGATGAGCAGTTCTTC,TRBJ2-1,few,TRBD2,TRBV10-3
CASSGRTGSQEKLFF,TGTGCCAGCAGCGGACGAACAGGGTCCCAAGAAAAACTGTTTTTT,TRBJ1-4,NA,NA,TRBV9
CASRGGYTDTQYF,TGTGCCAGCAGGGGCGGTTACACAGATACGCAGTATTTT,TRBJ2-3,few,NA,TRBV12-3/TRBV12-4
CASSESAGNTIYF,TGCGCCAGCAGCGAGAGTGCTGGAAACACCATATATTTT,TRBJ1-3,NA,NA,TRBV5-1
CASSPGRIYGYTF,TGCGCCAGCAGCCCCGGGCGTATCTATGGCTACACCTTC,TRBJ1-2,NA,NA,TRBV5-1
CASSLPGDTRSGANVLTF,TGTGCCAGCAGCTTACCAGGGGACACCCGCTCTGGGGCCAACGTCCTGACTTTC,TRBJ2-6,NA,NA,TRBV5-5
CASSLGGSQETQYF,TGTGCCAGCAGCTTGGGCGGGAGTCAAGAGACCCAGTACTTC,TRBJ2-5,many,TRBD2,TRBV5-1
CASSVRWDSGNTIYF,TGTGCCAGCAGCGTAAGGTGGGACTCTGGAAACACCATATATTTT,TRBJ1-3,few,NA,TRBV9
CASSPPSEETQYF,TGTGCCAGCTCACCACCTAGCGAAGAGACCCAGTACTTC,TRBJ2-5,many,NA,TRBV18
CASSPQVGNTEAFF,TGCGCCAGCAGCCCCCAAGTGGGGAACACTGAAGCTTTCTTT,TRBJ1-1,NA,NA,TRBV5-1
CSARDLGRAGYEQYF,TGCAGTGCTAGAGATCTAGGGCGCGCGGGCTACGAGCAGTACTTC,TRBJ2-7,many,NA,TRBV20-1
CSVHVRTGGGEQYF,TGCAGCGTTCATGTACGGACAGGGGGCGGCGAGCAGTACTTC,TRBJ2-7,NA,TRBD1,TRBV29-1
CASSENTLTDYSNQPQHF,TGTGCCAGCAGTGAAAATACACTCACAGATTATAGCAATCAGCCCCAGCATTTT,TRBJ1-5,many,NA,TRBV2
CATSGAGTPPGDTQYF,TGTGCCACCAGTGGCGCCGGGACACCACCGGGAGATACGCAGTATTTT,TRBJ2-3,NA,NA,TRBV24-1